The 18 T cell receptor beta chains listed next were all sequenced from one sample in a study of blood T cell repertoires in COVID-19. Some clones are missing from TCRdb's copy, which holds only in-frame ones; the method was immunoSEQ multiplex PCR. The table shows about 230,000 clones, with 84% occurring only once. Sequenced material: peripheral blood. Receptor source: a woman between 40 and 50 years old who had recovered from COVID-19.

The chain has TRBV3-1 (or the pseudogene TRBV3-2) and TRBJ2-7, with a weak D call TRBD1 (5 bases). The V end was cut by 3 bases, the J end by 7 bases, with 13 bases between. There are 13 residues in the CDR3. In germline, CDR1 is LGHDT, CDR2 YNNKEL (reference sequence). The CDR3 coding sequence is TGTGCCAGCAGCCACCCGTCCCCAGGGGAGCAGTACTTC. Encoded protein: CASSHPSPGEQYF.

The chain is built from TRBV9 and TRBJ1-5, with 8 bases that match TRBD1. The J segment lost 5 bases and the V segment lost 2 bases, leaving 6 bases of the junction unmatched. The CDR3 consists of 15 residues. From germline, CDR1 is SGDLS and CDR2 YYNGEE. The CDR3 bases are TGTGCCAGCAGCGTCGACTCAGGGGGCGATCAGCCCCAGCATTTT. Protein: CASSVDSGGDQPQHF.

In DNA, the CDR3 is TGCGCCAGCAATACCCACCCGGGGGACAATGAGCAGTTCTTC. Translation gives CASNTHPGDNEQFF. J is TRBJ2-1 and V is TRBV5-1, with D tentatively TRBD2 (6 bases). V gave up 6 bases and J gave up 5 bases, with 15 bases separating them. The CDR3 contains 14 residues. Germline CDR1 is SGHRS and CDR2 is YFSETQ.

This chain joins TRBV4-3 and TRBJ2-7, with 7 positions matching TRBD2. V dropped 0 bases and J dropped 2; count of bases not matched to a gene: 4. This CDR3 contains 15 residues. The V gene's germline CDR1 is LGHNA and CDR2 YSLEER. The CDR3 here is CASSQDTGGTYEQYF. In nucleotides, the CDR3 is TGCGCCAGCAGCCAAGATACGGGGGGAACCTACGAGCAGTACTTC.

The chain is built from TRBV7-2 and TRBJ1-3; no clear D. V lost 1 base to trimming and J lost 0 bases, with 10 bases between them. This CDR3 has 16 residues. Germline CDR1 is SGHTA and CDR2 is FQGNSA. As DNA, the CDR3 is TGTGCCAGCAGCTTAGTGGTCGGACTCTCTGGAAACACCATATATTTT. Residues: CASSLVVGLSGNTIYF.

The chain recombines TRBV7-2 with TRBJ1-1; 9 positions agree with TRBD1. CDR3 length: 13 amino acids. The germline CDR1 and CDR2 sequences are SGHTA and FQGNSA. With 5 bases clipped from V and 11 bases from J, the junction kept 9 bases outside the gene matches. For the CDR3, the DNA is TGTGCCAGCAGCCGGGACAGGGAATTTGAGGCTTTCTTT. Its translation is CASSRDREFEAFF.

The chain employs TRBV6-6 and TRBJ1-3; D ambiguous. Trimming shortened V by 0 bases and J by 7 bases, and 4 bases separated the two germline ends. CDR1 and CDR2 from the germline V gene are MNHNY and SVGAGI (reference sequence). The CDR3 has 12 amino acids. This chain's CDR3 is CASSYSGNTIYF. The DNA of the CDR3 is TGTGCCAGCAGTTACTCGGGCAACACCATATATTTT.

The chain carries TRBV3-1 (or the pseudogene TRBV3-2) and TRBJ1-1; 11 bases are shared with TRBD1. CDR3 length: 13 amino acids. J lost 10 bases, V lost 0 bases, and 1 base had no gene match. Germline values: CDR1 LGHDT, CDR2 YNNKEL (reference sequence). The CDR3 DNA is TGTGCCAGCAGCCAAGACGGGACAGGGGGAGCTTTCTTT. Translating gives CASSQDGTGGAFF.

The gene calls are TRBV5-1 and TRBJ1-2; 8 nucleotides agree with TRBD1. CDR3 length: 13 residues. CDR1 and CDR2 (germline): SGHRS, YFSETQ. With V trimmed by 5 bases and J by 2 bases, 2 bases remained unmatched. The CDR3 is CASRGQANYGYTF. Here the CDR3 DNA reads TGCGCCAGCAGGGGACAGGCCAACTATGGCTACACCTTC. Variable domain in full (rest from reference TRBV5-1 and TRBJ1-2): KAGVTQTPRYLIKTRGQQVTLSCSPISGHRSVSWYQQTPGQGLQFLFEYFSETQRNKGNFPGRFSGRQFSNSRSEMNVSTLELGDSALYLCASRGQANYGYTFGSGTRLTVV.

The chain recombines TRBV28 with TRBJ2-5; a possible D gene is TRBD2 (6 bases). The V end was cut by 9 bases, the J end by 2 bases, with 13 bases between. This CDR3 is 13 amino acids long. Looked up from germline, CDR1 is MDHEN and CDR2 is SYDVKM. The CDR3 sequence: CASGIGGQETQYF. CDR3 DNA sequence: TGTGCCAGTGGGATCGGGGGACAAGAGACCCAGTACTTC.

The chain carries TRBV6-1 and TRBJ2-5, with TRBD2 as a possible D gene (5 bases). Germline V gene data show CDR1 as MNHNS and CDR2 as SASEGT. This CDR3 is 14 amino acids long. The V end was cut by 1 base, the J end by 2 bases, with 8 bases between. For the CDR3, the DNA is TGTGCCAGCAGTGAAGGAGGGCATCAAGAGACCCAGTACTTC. Translating it yields CASSEGGHQETQYF.

This clone was detected once. The chain employs TRBV7-2 and TRBJ2-3; maybe TRBD2 (6 bases). The CDR3 extends over 15 amino acids. CDR1 and CDR2 (germline): SGHTA, FQGNSA. Trimming took off 1 base at V and 2 bases at J, with 10 bases between the two ends. The CDR3 loop is CASSLVRGLTDTQYF. The CDR3, as DNA: TGTGCCAGCAGCTTAGTTCGGGGACTCACAGATACGCAGTATTTT.

The V call is TRBV18, the J call TRBJ2-5, with D perhaps TRBD2 (7 bases). Germline CDR1 reads KGHSH; CDR2 reads LQKENI. The CDR3 length is 13 residues. V was shortened by 2 bases and J by 5 bases, with 9 bases between the two germline ends. CDR3 coding DNA: TGTGCCAGCTCACCAGCGGGGGCCGAGACCCAGTACTTC. Residues: CASSPAGAETQYF.

The chain couples TRBV19 to TRBJ1-3; D gene ambiguous. This CDR3 is 14 amino acids long. Germline V gene data show CDR1 as LNHDA and CDR2 as SQIVND (reference sequence). Trimming pared 6 bases from V and 0 bases from J, leaving 9 bases between. The CDR3 DNA sequence: TGTGCCAGTAGCCCGGACTTCTCTGGAAACACCATATATTTT. Amino acids: CASSPDFSGNTIYF. Looking up the rest from reference TRBV19 and TRBJ1-3 gives the full variable domain: DGGITQSPKYLFRKEGQNVTLSCEQNLNHDAMYWYRQDPGQGLRLIYYSQIVNDFQKGDIAEGYSVSREKKESFPLTVTSAQKNPTAFYLCASSPDFSGNTIYFGEGSWLTVV.

As regards this clone: One end of the junction varies from germline; a read error may be responsible. The chain joins TRBV19 to TRBJ1-2; no definite D call. The V gene's germline CDR1 is LNHDA and CDR2 SQIVND (reference sequence). CDR3 length: 10 residues. DNA of the CDR3: TGTGCCAGTAGTATAGTTTACACAGCATTC. This gives the protein CASSIVYTAF.

This chain uses TRBV4-3 with TRBJ2-1, with D maybe TRBD2 (7 bases). With 4 bases removed from V and 4 bases from J, the gap between germline ends came to 17 bases. In germline, CDR1 is LGHNA, CDR2 YSLEER. This CDR3 comprises 16 residues. In DNA form, the CDR3 reads TGCGCCAGCAGCCGAACCCGGGGGGCCCAGTACAATGAGCAGTTCTTC. Translation: CASSRTRGAQYNEQFF.

The chain has TRBV28 and TRBJ1-2, with D hard to call. CDR1 is MDHEN and CDR2 is SYDVKM in the germline V gene. V was trimmed by 5 bases and J by 2 bases, leaving 6 bases between them. This CDR3 is built from 12 residues. This CDR3 reads CASSPQNYGYTF. CDR3 nucleotides: TGTGCCAGCAGTCCCCAGAACTATGGCTACACCTTC.

The rearrangement uses TRBV18 and TRBJ1-1; D might be TRBD1 (6 bases). Germline V CDR1 and CDR2: KGHSH, LQKENI. CDR3 length equals 13 residues. Trimming removed 1 base from V and 6 bases from J, with 9 bases in between. The CDR3 bases are TGTGCCAGCTCACCACTAGGGGGATCTGAAGCTTTCTTT. It translates to CASSPLGGSEAFF.